This T cell receptor beta chain derives from a study of CD8 T cells in Susac syndrome. Random hexamers were used to reverse transcribe 0.5 to 1 ug of RNA. TCRdb re-called the immunoSEQ multiplex PCR reads through MiXCR, storing one row per CDR3 protein. The sample has some 180,000 distinct CDR3 sequences; roughly 94% are singletons. Trimming took off 6 bases at V and 3 bases at J, with 14 bases between the two ends. The germline gives CDR1 DFQATT, CDR2 SNEGSKA (reference sequence). The CDR3 extends over 13 amino acids. TCR beta sequences were obtained from blood CD8+ and CD4+ T cells. The chain uses TRBV20-1 and TRBJ1-1, with D possibly matching TRBD1 (5 bases). The source material was CD4+ T cells from PBMCs. The origin of this receptor is a human donor with Susac syndrome. CDR3 bases: TGCAGTGCCCCCAGGAGAGGGGACACTGAAGCTTTCTTT. Translation: CSAPRRGDTEAFF.